The entry that follows covers one T cell receptor (beta chain) sequence. No antigen is known for it. This sample stems from a study of cytomegalovirus exposure and HLA in healthy donors. General observations from the study: An analysis that came later showed most CMV-associated TCR beta chains appearing HLA-restricted. Roughly uniform depth of sequencing across donors was assumed in presence/absence analyses. Most of the TCR beta V segments (in an earlier analysis) were productive either about 90% or about 30% of the time.

The V gene's germline CDR1 is MNHNS and CDR2 SASEGT. The CDR3 sequence is 12 residues long. Unmatched junction bases numbered 11, after V lost 11 bases and J lost 11 bases. The PCR contained 60 Vbeta and 13 Jbeta primers. The protocol was immunoSEQ multiplex PCR, while the TCRdb copy is restricted to in-frame clones and leaves out a portion. Of some 200,000 clones listed, over 65% were seen once; the top ten hold roughly 2.8%. J is TRBJ2-5 and V is TRBV6-1; 10 bases map to TRBD1. Sequenced input: PBMCs. The sequence was obtained from a woman between 45 and 60 years old in good health and CMV-seropositive. CDR3 DNA: TGTGCCGGAAGACAGGGGGCGCGGGAGCAGTACTTC. Its protein is CAGRQGAREQYF.